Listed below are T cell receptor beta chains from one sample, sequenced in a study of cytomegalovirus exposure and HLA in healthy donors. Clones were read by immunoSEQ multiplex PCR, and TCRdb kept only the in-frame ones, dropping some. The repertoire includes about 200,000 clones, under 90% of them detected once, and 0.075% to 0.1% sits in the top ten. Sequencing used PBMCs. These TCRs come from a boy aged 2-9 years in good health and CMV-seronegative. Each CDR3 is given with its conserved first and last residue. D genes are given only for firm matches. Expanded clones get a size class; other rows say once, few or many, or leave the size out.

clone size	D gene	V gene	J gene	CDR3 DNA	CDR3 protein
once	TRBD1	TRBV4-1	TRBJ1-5	TGCGCCAGCAGCCAAGACAGGGGGCGAAGGCAGCCCCAGCATTTT	CASSQDRGRRQPQHF
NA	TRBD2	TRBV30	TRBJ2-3	TGTGCCTGGAGCCAGGGACTAGCGGGGGGCACAGATACGCAGTATTTT	CAWSQGLAGGTDTQYF
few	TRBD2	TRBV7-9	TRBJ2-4	TGTGCCAGCAGCTTACGGGGGGATCGGAACATTCAGTACTTC	CASSLRGDRNIQYF
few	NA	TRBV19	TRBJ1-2	TGTGCCAGTAGTACAACAGTACGCTATGGCTACACCTTC	CASSTTVRYGYTF
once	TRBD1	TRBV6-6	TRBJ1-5	TGTGCCAGCAGCGCAGACAGGGGAGGGGGCAATCAGCCCCAGCATTTT	CASSADRGGGNQPQHF
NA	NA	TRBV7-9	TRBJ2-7	TGTGCCAGCAGCTCTTGGACAGAGTCCTACGAGCAGTACTTC	CASSSWTESYEQYF
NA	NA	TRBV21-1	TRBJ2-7	TGTGCCAGCAGCACCTGGACTTACCACGAGCAGTACTTC	CASSTWTYHEQYF
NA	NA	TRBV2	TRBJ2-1	TGTGCCAGTCTATTAGAGGTCTACAATGAGCAGTTCTTC	CASLLEVYNEQFF
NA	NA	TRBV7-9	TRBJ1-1	TGTGCCAGCAGCCACCCGCAGGGAATAGGTATCACTGAAGCTTTCTTT	CASSHPQGIGITEAFF
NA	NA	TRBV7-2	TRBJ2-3	TGTGCCAGCAGCTTAGTCGGAGGTCTCACAGATACGCAGTATTTT	CASSLVGGLTDTQYF
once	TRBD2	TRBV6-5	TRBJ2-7	TGTGCCACCCGACTAGCGGGGACCTACGAGCAGTACTTC	CATRLAGTYEQYF
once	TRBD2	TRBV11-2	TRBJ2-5	TGTGCCAGCAGCTTACGAGGCGGGACTAGGGCAGAGACCCAGTACTTC	CASSLRGGTRAETQYF
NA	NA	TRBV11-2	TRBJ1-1	TGTGCCAGCAGCTTAGATTGGCTTAGCAGGGGTCCGGGGCACACTGAAGCTTTCTTT	CASSLDWLSRGPGHTEAFF
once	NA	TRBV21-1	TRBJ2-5	TGTGCCAGCAGCAGCGCTTCCAGGGGAGAGACCCAGTACTTC	CASSSASRGETQYF
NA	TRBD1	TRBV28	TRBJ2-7	TGTGCCAGCAGTTTATCAGGGCAGGGGGTGTGGGAGCAGTACTTC	CASSLSGQGVWEQYF
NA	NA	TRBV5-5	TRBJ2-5	TGTGCCAGCAGCGGAGTGTACCAAGAGACCCAGTACTTC	CASSGVYQETQYF
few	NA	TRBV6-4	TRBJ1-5	TGTGCCAGCTCATTCCGAGGAGGGAACCAGCCCCAGCATTTT	CASSFRGGNQPQHF
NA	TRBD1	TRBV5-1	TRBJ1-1	TGCGCCAGCAGCCGGGACAGTCAAAACACTGAAGCTTTCTTT	CASSRDSQNTEAFF
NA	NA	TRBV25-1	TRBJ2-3	TGTGCCAGCAGTGAATACTACCAGGAGGAAGATACGCAGTATTTT	CASSEYYQEEDTQYF
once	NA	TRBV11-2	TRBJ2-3	TGTGCCAGCAGCCTGTCGGAGGTCGATACGCAGTATTTT	CASSLSEVDTQYF
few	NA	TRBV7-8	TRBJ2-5	TGTGCCAGCAGCTCGACAGAGTTTCAAGAGACCCAGTACTTC	CASSSTEFQETQYF
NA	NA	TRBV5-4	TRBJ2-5	TGTGCCAGCAGCCAGGGACAGCGGGAGATCCAGTACTTC	CASSQGQREIQYF
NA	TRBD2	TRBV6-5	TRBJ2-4	TGTGCCAGCAGCGGATTAGCGGGGGGAAACATTCAGTACTTC	CASSGLAGGNIQYF
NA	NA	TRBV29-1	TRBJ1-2	TGCAGCGTTGAATGGGGCCAGGGAGGTTACACCTTC	CSVEWGQGGYTF
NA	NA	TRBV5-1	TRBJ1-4	TGCGCCAGCAGCCCCGGACTAACAAGGGAAAAACTGTTTTTT	CASSPGLTREKLFF
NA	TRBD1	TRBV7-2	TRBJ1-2	TGTGCCAGCAGCTTATGGAGGACAGGGGGCGCTGACTATGGCTACACCTTC	CASSLWRTGGADYGYTF
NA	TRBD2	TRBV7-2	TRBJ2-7	TGTGCCAGCAGCTTCGCACCGACTAGCGGGGGTTCCTACGAGCAGTACTTC	CASSFAPTSGGSYEQYF
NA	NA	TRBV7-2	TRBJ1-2	TGTGCCAGCAGCCCGCAGAGTAGGCCTATCGGGTACACCTTC	CASSPQSRPIGYTF
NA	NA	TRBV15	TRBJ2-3	TGTGCCACCAGCGGGAGGGGGGACGTGACAGATACGCAGTATTTT	CATSGRGDVTDTQYF
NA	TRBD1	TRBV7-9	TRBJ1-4	TGTGCCAGCAGCCGCCCCGCAGGGGGTCGGGATCGGACTAATGAAAAACTGTTTTTT	CASSRPAGGRDRTNEKLFF
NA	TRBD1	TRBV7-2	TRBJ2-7	TGTGCCAGCAGCCCCCGGGACAGGGGGCCCTACGAGCAGTACTTC	CASSPRDRGPYEQYF
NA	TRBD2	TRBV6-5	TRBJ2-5	TGTGCCAGCAGTTGGGGAGGCGGGGGGGAAGAGACCCAGTACTTC	CASSWGGGGEETQYF
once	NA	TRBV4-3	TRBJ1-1	TGCGCCAGCAGCCAAGATTGGCAGCCTAGGGGGAACACTGAAGCTTTCTTT	CASSQDWQPRGNTEAFF
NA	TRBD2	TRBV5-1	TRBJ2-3	TGCGCCAGCAGCTTGTCTAGCGGGGGAACAGATACGCAGTATTTT	CASSLSSGGTDTQYF
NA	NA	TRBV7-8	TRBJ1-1	TGTGCCAGCTTCACAGGGCGGGGGAGAGGCTCTGAAGCTTTCTTT	CASFTGRGRGSEAFF
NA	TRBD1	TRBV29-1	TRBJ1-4	TGCAGCGTTCACGAGGGACAGGGGTCACCTAATGAAAAACTGTTTTTT	CSVHEGQGSPNEKLFF
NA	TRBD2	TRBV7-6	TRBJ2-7	TGTGCCAGCAGCCCACTAGCGCGGGGATCATACGAGCAGTACTTC	CASSPLARGSYEQYF
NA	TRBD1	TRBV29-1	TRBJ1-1	TGCAGCGGGAGGGGGCTGGGCACTGAAGCTTTCTTT	CSGRGLGTEAFF
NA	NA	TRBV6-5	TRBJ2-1	TGTGCCAGCAGTTTGCATTCCCCCAGGGCGAATGAGCAGTTCTTC	CASSLHSPRANEQFF
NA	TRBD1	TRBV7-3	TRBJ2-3	TGTGCCACCGGACAGGGGGCCGCAGATACGCAGTATTTT	CATGQGAADTQYF
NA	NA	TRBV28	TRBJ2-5	TGTGCCAGCAGTTTCTTGGGGGGGCCAGGGACCCAGTACTTC	CASSFLGGPGTQYF
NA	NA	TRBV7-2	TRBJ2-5	TGTGCCAGCAGCTTGGTAGCGCAAGAGACCCAGTACTTC	CASSLVAQETQYF
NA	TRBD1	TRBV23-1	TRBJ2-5	TGCGCCAGCAGTCAAAACGACAGGGTGGGGGACCAAGAGACCCAGTACTTC	CASSQNDRVGDQETQYF
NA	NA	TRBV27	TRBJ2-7	TGTGCCAGCCGGGGGGCTTCCTACGAGCAGTACTTC	CASRGASYEQYF
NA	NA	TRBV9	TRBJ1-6	TGTGCCAGCAGCGTCGACGGGGGAGGGAGGAATTCACCCCTCCACTTT	CASSVDGGGRNSPLHF
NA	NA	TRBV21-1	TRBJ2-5	TGTGCCAGCAGCTATAGGACTAGCGGGGGCCAAGAGACCCAGTACTTC	CASSYRTSGGQETQYF